Shown below are 13 T cell receptor beta chains from a single sample sequenced in a study of human T cells and chemical hapten exposure. MiXCR was run by TCRdb on the RACE reads, yielding one entry per CDR3 protein. The table shows 95,000 to 130,000 distinct CDR3 sequences, with 9.5% to 13% occurring only once. The time point denotes: patch test 1, 2 weeks after DPC sensitization. Stated treatment: therapeutic diphenylcyclopropenone sensitization with weekly scalp DPC. The source material was whole blood, sampled in connection with sensitization to the hapten diphenylcyclopropenone (DPC). The source of these receptors is a woman between 50 and 59 years old with alopecia areata. Some clones in this sample may be carry-over from other donors' samples.

The chain links TRBV6-5 to TRBJ2-1; TRBD1 matches at 7 bases. The V gene's germline CDR1 is MNHEY and CDR2 SVGAGI. The CDR3 has 13 amino acids. V was pared by 7 bases and J by 6 bases, with 6 bases of the junction left unmatched. This chain's CDR3 is CASISQGSNEQFF. In DNA, the CDR3 is TGTGCCAGCATTTCACAGGGGAGCAATGAGCAGTTCTTC.

In this sample, this clonotype turned up a few times. The V gene is TRBV20-1, the J gene TRBJ1-5; D may be TRBD1 (6 bases). V was cut by 3 bases and J by 3 bases, with 9 bases left in between. The CDR3 covers 13 residues. Germline V gives CDR1 DFQATT, CDR2 SNEGSKA (reference sequence). The CDR3: CSASWDTNQPQHF. CDR3 DNA sequence: TGCAGTGCTAGTTGGGACACCAATCAGCCCCAGCATTTT.

In this sample, this clonotype turned up a few times. J is TRBJ1-2 and V is TRBV28, with 7 bases matching TRBD1. The J segment lost 7 bases and the V segment lost 6 bases, leaving 8 bases of the junction unmatched. Germline-derived CDR1 and CDR2 are MDHEN and SYDVKM. This CDR3 region has 13 residues. CDR3 loop: CASRENTGAGYTF. The CDR3 DNA reads as TGTGCCAGCAGGGAGAATACAGGGGCTGGCTACACCTTC.

This clonotype was seen a few times. The chain links TRBV3-1 to TRBJ1-4; maybe TRBD1 (6 bases). This CDR3 contains 14 residues. In germline, CDR1 is LGHDT, CDR2 YNNKEL (reference sequence). Deletions cut 0 bases from V and 14 bases from J, with 16 bases between. The CDR3 sequence is CASSQDTFRGWLFF. In nucleotides, the CDR3 is TGTGCCAGCAGCCAAGATACTTTCAGGGGCTGGCTGTTTTTT.

This clonotype was observed a handful of times. The chain joins TRBV18 to TRBJ2-1; 9 positions match TRBD2. V was clipped by 4 bases and J by 7 bases; unmatched bases: 11. CDR3 size: 16 residues. The V gene's germline CDR1 is KGHSH and CDR2 LQKENI. Here the CDR3 DNA reads TGTGCCAGCTCACTTAGCGGGAGACAAATGGGGAATGAGCAGTTCTTC. As protein: CASSLSGRQMGNEQFF.

Worth noting for this clonotype: A much larger clone is a single base away; this may be a read error. The J gene is TRBJ1-2, the V gene TRBV20-1, with D hard to call. There are 9 residues in the CDR3. The germline V gene has CDR1 DFQATT and CDR2 SNEGSKA (reference sequence). The CDR3 bases are TGCAATGCAGGCTATGGCTACACCTTC. Protein sequence: CNAGYGYTF.

Worth noting for this clonotype: The germline gene is not matched at one end of the junction; a read error may be the cause. The chain employs TRBV6-2 or TRBV6-3 and TRBJ2-5, with D tentatively TRBD1 or TRBD2 (5 bases each). This CDR3 contains 15 residues. The germline gives CDR1 MNHEY, CDR2 SVGEGT. As DNA, the CDR3 is TGTGCCAGCAATTACCGGGGACGTCTCCAAGAGACCCAGTACTTC. This encodes CASNYRGRLQETQYF.

This clonotype has more than one count but fewer than ten. V usage is TRBV28 and J usage is TRBJ1-2; no clear D. V shed 5 bases and J shed 4 bases, with 8 bases lying between them. CDR1 MDHEN and CDR2 SYDVKM come from the germline V gene. This CDR3 region has 12 residues. CDR3: CASSPHIYGYTF. The CDR3 region has the DNA TGTGCCAGCAGTCCGCATATCTATGGCTACACCTTC.

The CDR3 region is CASSPGTGATYEQYF. CDR3 sequence (DNA): TGTGCCAGCAGCCCCGGGACAGGGGCTACCTACGAGCAGTACTTC. The J gene is TRBJ2-7, the V gene TRBV27; the match to TRBD1 covers 10 bases. CDR3 length: 15 amino acids. The V segment lost 6 bases and the J segment 2 bases; nucleotides outside the gene matches: 7. Germline CDR1 MNHEY, CDR2 SMNVEV (reference sequence).

There are many counts of this clonotype. The V gene is TRBV5-4, the J gene TRBJ2-7; 7 bases are a match to TRBD2. Germline V gives CDR1 SGHNT, CDR2 YYREEE (reference sequence). The CDR3 length is 15 residues. V dropped 0 bases and J dropped 4; count of bases not matched to a gene: 7. CDR3 protein: CASSLEAGAIYEQYF. The CDR3, as DNA: TGTGCCAGCAGCTTGGAGGCGGGAGCCATATACGAGCAGTACTTC.

This clonotype was picked up a small number of times. The V gene is TRBV28, the J gene TRBJ2-7, with 7 bases identical to TRBD1. V dropped 8 bases and J dropped 3; count of bases not matched to a gene: 4. This CDR3 has 12 residues. Germline V CDR1 and CDR2: MDHEN, SYDVKM. Written as DNA, the CDR3 is TGTGCCAGCGGGACAGCTAACTACGAGCAGTACTTC. Residues: CASGTANYEQYF.

The chain joins TRBV28 to TRBJ2-3; possible D gene TRBD2, 5 bases. V was clipped by 4 bases and J by 3 bases, with 17 bases between them. Per germline, CDR1 MDHEN and CDR2 SYDVKM. The CDR3 sequence is 16 residues long. Written as DNA, the CDR3 is TGTGCCAGCAGTTCTTACGCTCTCGGGGATACAGATACGCAGTATTTT. Translation gives CASSSYALGDTDTQYF.

This clonotype has ten or more counts. This sequence joins TRBV6-2 or TRBV6-3 and TRBJ2-1; 8 nucleotides match TRBD2. This CDR3 spans 16 amino acids. V lost 6 bases and J lost 2; bases outside the gene matches: 9. CDR1 is MNHEY and CDR2 is SVGEGT in the germline V gene. The CDR3 DNA sequence: TGTGCCAGCAGCCCCTGGCGGGGGGCGACCTACAATGAGCAGTTCTTC. As protein: CASSPWRGATYNEQFF.